Listed below are T cell receptor beta chains from one sample, sequenced in a study of shared clonotypes between healthy human individuals. Clones were sequenced by immunoSEQ multiplex PCR, and TCRdb holds only the in-frame ones, with some missing. The sample lists roughly 810,000 clones, about 96% seen once, with around 0.25% in the top ten. Sequences were obtained from naive CD8+ T cells sorted from blood. The source of these receptors is a man aged 25 to 45 in good health. CDR3s include the opening cysteine and the closing phenylalanine or tryptophan. The D gene is left open where the match is weak. Size values are once, few and many counts, or a class for expanded clones, and some rows have none.

12	TRBV13	NA	TRBJ1-1	TRBD1	TGTGCCAGCAGCCATACGGGACAGGAAGCTTTCTTT	CASSHTGQEAFF
12	TRBV7-2	NA	TRBJ1-1	NA	TGTGCCAGCAGCCGAGGGACAACTGAAGCTTTCTTT	CASSRGTTEAFF
14	TRBV11-2	NA	TRBJ2-5	TRBD2	TGTGCCAGCAGCCGTCGGGGGGGCCTGGAGACCCAGTACTTC	CASSRRGGLETQYF
14	TRBV5-6	once	TRBJ1-2	NA	TGTGCCAGCAGCTTGGAGTCTCAGACCTATGGCTACACCTTC	CASSLESQTYGYTF
16	TRBV6-1	NA	TRBJ2-7	TRBD1	TGTGCCAGCAGTGAGTACGGGGGACAGGGTGCTTACGAGCAGTACTTC	CASSEYGGQGAYEQYF
16	TRBV27	NA	TRBJ2-5	TRBD1	TGTGCCAGCAGTTTGACTGGGACAGGGCGTTTAGAGACCCAGTACTTC	CASSLTGTGRLETQYF
16	TRBV29-1	NA	TRBJ2-2	TRBD1	TGCAGCGTTGAGGAAGGCGGGACAGGAAACACCGGGGAGCTGTTTTTT	CSVEEGGTGNTGELFF
15	TRBV14	NA	TRBJ2-1	NA	TGTGCCAGCAGCCAAGAATGGGGAAGGGGCGATGAGCAGTTCTTC	CASSQEWGRGDEQFF
16	TRBV27	NA	TRBJ2-7	TRBD2	TGTGCCAGCAGTTCAGATTTAAGCGGGAGGGCCTACGAGCAGTACTTC	CASSSDLSGRAYEQYF
16	TRBV9	NA	TRBJ2-1	NA	TGTGCCAGCAGCGGGGGGTTCCAAAGCTCCTACAATGAGCAGTTCTTC	CASSGGFQSSYNEQFF
16	TRBV11-3	NA	TRBJ2-2	NA	TGTGCCAGCAGCCCCCTTGGCGGTCTGAACACCGGGGAGCTGTTTTTT	CASSPLGGLNTGELFF
14	TRBV2	NA	TRBJ1-5	NA	TGTGCCAGCAGTGAAGCGGGGGGGAATCAGCCCCAGCATTTT	CASSEAGGNQPQHF
12	TRBV7-9	once	TRBJ2-1	NA	TGTGCCAGCAGCTTAGAATTTGTTGAGCAGTTCTTC	CASSLEFVEQFF
13	TRBV7-9	NA	TRBJ2-1	NA	TGTGCCAGCAGTCCGGAGGACCGCAATGAGCAGTTCTTC	CASSPEDRNEQFF
16	TRBV15	NA	TRBJ1-4	NA	TGTGCCACCAGCAGAGATATGGACCGAGTTAATGAAAAACTGTTTTTT	CATSRDMDRVNEKLFF
16	TRBV7-2	NA	TRBJ2-1	TRBD2	TGTGCCAGCAGCTTAGCGAGCACTAGCGGGGACAGGTTTCAGTTCTTC	CASSLASTSGDRFQFF
17	TRBV4-1	NA	TRBJ2-7	TRBD2	TGCGCCAGCAGCCCCCGAACCCGGGCGGGAGGCCTCTACGAGCAGTACTTC	CASSPRTRAGGLYEQYF
17	TRBV18	NA	TRBJ1-2	NA	TGTGCCAGCTCACAGGAGGATAGGGCCCGGTCGTCCTATGGCTACACCTTC	CASSQEDRARSSYGYTF
15	TRBV6-5	NA	TRBJ1-2	NA	TGTGCCAGCAGTTCCAGGGACTGGGGTAACTATGGCTACACCTTC	CASSSRDWGNYGYTF
13	TRBV29-1	NA	TRBJ2-3	NA	TGCAGCGCAACGACAGAAAACACAGATACGCAGTATTTT	CSATTENTDTQYF
17	TRBV28	NA	TRBJ2-7	TRBD2	TGTGCCAGCAGTTTAACCCTAGCGGGGCTCAGCTCCTACGAGCAGTACTTC	CASSLTLAGLSSYEQYF
15	TRBV19	NA	TRBJ1-2	TRBD1	TGTGCCAGTAGTTTGACAGGGATCTTGTCCTATGGCTACACCTTC	CASSLTGILSYGYTF
15	TRBV4-2	NA	TRBJ2-7	TRBD2	TGTGCCAGCAGCCAAGCCGCTAGCGGGAGCTACGAGCAGTACTTC	CASSQAASGSYEQYF
12	TRBV28	NA	TRBJ2-2	NA	TGTGCCAGCAGTTTATACACCGGGGAGCTGTTTTTT	CASSLYTGELFF
11	TRBV19	NA	TRBJ2-1	NA	TGTGCCAGTGGCAATGCTCATGAGCAGTTCTTC	CASGNAHEQFF
13	TRBV7-9	NA	TRBJ1-2	TRBD1	TGTGCCAGCTCGGACAGGGGGGACTATGGCTACACCTTC	CASSDRGDYGYTF
15	TRBV7-9	NA	TRBJ2-1	TRBD2	TGTGCCAGCAGCGGACTAGCGGGAGGAATTAATGAGCAGTTCTTC	CASSGLAGGINEQFF